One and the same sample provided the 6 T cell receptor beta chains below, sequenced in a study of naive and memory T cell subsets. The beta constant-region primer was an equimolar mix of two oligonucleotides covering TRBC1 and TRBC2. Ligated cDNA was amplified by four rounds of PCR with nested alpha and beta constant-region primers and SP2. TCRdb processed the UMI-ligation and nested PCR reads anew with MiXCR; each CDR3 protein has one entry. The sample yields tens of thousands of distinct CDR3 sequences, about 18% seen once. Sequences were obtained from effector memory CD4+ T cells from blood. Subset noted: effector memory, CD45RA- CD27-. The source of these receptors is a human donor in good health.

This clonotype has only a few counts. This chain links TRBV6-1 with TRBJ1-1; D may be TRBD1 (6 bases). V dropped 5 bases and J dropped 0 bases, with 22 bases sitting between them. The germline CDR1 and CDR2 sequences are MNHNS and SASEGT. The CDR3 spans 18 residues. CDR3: CASSLAGHIFKLNTEAFF. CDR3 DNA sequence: TGTGCCAGCAGTCTCGCGGGACATATTTTTAAACTGAACACTGAAGCTTTCTTT.

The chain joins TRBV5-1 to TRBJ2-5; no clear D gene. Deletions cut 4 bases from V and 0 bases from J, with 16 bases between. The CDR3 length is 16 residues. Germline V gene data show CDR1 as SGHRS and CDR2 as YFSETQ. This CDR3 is CASSARPQAYQETQYF. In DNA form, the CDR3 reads TGCGCCAGCAGCGCACGTCCTCAGGCGTACCAAGAGACCCAGTACTTC.

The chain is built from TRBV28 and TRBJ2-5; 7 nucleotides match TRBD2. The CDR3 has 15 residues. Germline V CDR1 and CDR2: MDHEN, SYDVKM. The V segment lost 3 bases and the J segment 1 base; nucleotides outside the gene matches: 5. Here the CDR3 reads CASSFERGFQETQYF. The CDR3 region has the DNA TGTGCCAGCAGTTTCGAGCGGGGCTTCCAAGAGACCCAGTACTTC.

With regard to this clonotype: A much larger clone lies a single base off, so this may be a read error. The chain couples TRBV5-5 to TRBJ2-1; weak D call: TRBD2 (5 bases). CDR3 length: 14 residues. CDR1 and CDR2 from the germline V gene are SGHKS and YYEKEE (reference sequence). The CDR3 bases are TGTGGCAGCAGCTTGCGATTAGCGCCCAATGAGCAGTTCTTC. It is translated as CGSSLRLAPNEQFF.

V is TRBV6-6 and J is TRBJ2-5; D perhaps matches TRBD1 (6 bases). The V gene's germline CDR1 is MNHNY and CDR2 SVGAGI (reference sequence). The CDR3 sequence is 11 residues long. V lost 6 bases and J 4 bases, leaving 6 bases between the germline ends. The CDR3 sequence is CASSRGETQYF. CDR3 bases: TGTGCCAGCAGCAGGGGAGAGACCCAGTACTTC.

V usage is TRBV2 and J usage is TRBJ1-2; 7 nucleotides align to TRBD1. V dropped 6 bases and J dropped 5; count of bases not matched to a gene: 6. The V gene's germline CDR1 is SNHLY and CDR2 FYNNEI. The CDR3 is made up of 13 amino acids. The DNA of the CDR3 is TGTGCCAGCAGACCGGGACAGAGTTATGGCTACACCTTC. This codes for CASRPGQSYGYTF.